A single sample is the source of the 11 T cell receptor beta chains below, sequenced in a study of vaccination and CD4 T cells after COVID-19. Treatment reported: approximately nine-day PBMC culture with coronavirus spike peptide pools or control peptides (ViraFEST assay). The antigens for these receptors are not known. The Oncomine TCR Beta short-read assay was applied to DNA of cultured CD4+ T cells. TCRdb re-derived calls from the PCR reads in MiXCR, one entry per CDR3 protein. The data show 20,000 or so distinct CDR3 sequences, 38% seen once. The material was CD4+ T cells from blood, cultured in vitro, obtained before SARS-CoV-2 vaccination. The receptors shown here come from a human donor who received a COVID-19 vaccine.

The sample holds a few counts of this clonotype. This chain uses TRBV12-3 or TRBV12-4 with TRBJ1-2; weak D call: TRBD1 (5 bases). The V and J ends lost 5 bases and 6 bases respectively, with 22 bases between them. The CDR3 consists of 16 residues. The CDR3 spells CASSGTATLARDGYTF. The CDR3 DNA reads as TGTGCCAGCAGTGGGACTGCGACCTTGGCCAGAGATGGCTACACCTTC.

The CDR3 DNA reads TGCGCCAGCAGTATCAGCGGGGGGGCTTACGAGCAGTACTTC. This encodes CASSISGGAYEQYF. The chain employs TRBV5-1 and TRBJ2-7, with 10 bases matching TRBD2. Trimming removed 5 bases from V and 4 bases from J; junction bases left unmatched: 6. The CDR3 contains 14 residues. CDR1 SGHRS and CDR2 YFSETQ come from the germline V gene.

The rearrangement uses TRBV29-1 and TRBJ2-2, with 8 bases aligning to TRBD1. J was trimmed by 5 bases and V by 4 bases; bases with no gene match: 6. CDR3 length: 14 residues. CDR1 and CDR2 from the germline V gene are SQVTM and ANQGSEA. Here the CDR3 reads CSVAGRGRTGELFF. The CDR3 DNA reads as TGCAGCGTTGCGGGCAGGGGGCGGACCGGGGAGCTGTTTTTT.

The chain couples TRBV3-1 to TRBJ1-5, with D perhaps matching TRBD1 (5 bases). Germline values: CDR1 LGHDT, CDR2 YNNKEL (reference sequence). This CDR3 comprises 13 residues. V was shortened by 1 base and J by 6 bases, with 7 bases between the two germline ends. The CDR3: CASSQGGAQPQHF. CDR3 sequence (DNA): TGTGCCAGCAGCCAAGGTGGGGCTCAGCCCCAGCATTTT.

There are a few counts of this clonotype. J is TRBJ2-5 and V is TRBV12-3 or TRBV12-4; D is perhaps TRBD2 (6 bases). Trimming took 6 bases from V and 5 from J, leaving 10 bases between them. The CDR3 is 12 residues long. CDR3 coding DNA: TGTGCCAGCAGCAGACTAGGTGAGACCCAGTACTTC. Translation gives CASSRLGETQYF.

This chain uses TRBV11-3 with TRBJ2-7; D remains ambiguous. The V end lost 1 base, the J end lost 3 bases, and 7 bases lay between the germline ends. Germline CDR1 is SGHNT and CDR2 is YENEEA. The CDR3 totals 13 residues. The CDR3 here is CASSLAPFYEQYF. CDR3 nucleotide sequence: TGTGCCAGCAGCTTAGCCCCCTTCTACGAGCAGTACTTC.

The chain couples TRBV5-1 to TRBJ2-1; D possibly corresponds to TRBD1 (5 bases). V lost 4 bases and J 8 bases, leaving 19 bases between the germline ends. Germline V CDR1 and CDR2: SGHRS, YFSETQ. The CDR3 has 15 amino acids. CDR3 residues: CASSLTGSNFDEQFF. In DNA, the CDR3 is TGCGCCAGCAGCCTCACAGGTTCTAACTTCGATGAGCAGTTCTTC.

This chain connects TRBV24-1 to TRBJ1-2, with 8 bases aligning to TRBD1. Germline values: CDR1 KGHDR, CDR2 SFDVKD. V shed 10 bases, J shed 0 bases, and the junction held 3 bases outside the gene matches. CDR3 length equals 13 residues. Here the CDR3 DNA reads TGTGCCACTAAACAGGGGGCTAACTATGGCTACACCTTC. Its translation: CATKQGANYGYTF.

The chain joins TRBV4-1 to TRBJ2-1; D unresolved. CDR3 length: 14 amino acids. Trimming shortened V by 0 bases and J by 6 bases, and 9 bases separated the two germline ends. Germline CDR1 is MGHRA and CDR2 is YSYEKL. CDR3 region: CASSQDWGGNEQFF. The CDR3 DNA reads TGCGCCAGCAGCCAAGATTGGGGTGGCAATGAGCAGTTCTTC.

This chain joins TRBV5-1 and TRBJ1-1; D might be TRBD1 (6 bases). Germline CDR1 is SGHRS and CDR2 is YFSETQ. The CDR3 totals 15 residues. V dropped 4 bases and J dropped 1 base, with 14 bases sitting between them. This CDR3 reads CASSLNPGQNTEAFF. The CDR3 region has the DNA TGCGCCAGCAGCCTGAATCCGGGACAGAACACTGAAGCTTTCTTT.

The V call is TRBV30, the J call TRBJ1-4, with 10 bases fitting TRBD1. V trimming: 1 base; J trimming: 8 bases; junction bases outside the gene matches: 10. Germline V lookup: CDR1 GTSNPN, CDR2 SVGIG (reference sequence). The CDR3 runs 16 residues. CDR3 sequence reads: CAWSARQGAIGEKLFF. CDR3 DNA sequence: TGTGCCTGGAGTGCCAGACAGGGGGCGATCGGGGAAAAACTGTTTTTT.